These 6 T cell receptor beta chains came from one sample sequenced in a study of blood T cells in healthy people across ages (dated by TCRdb to the mid-2010s). Receptor amplification or capture employed 5' RACE. TCRdb records Illumina HiSeq 2500 as the sequencer. The second PCR ran for roughly 7 to 11 cycles and used a J-beta primer mix along with a sample-barcoded 5' primer. The public reads were reprocessed in TCRdb via fastp at Q25 and MiXCR, keeping in-frame beta chains. Each entry is one CDR3 protein sequence, shown with its most common DNA and genes. Across this sample there are 710,000 or so distinct CDR3 sequences, with about 20% seen only once. The top ten clones comprise 22% of the sample. The specimen sequenced was blood. All receptors come from a man in his 70s in good health.

The table lists this clonotype with a few counts. V is TRBV4-1 and J is TRBJ2-4; a weak D match, TRBD2 (6 bases). Germline V gene data show CDR1 as MGHRA and CDR2 as YSYEKL. Trimming removed 1 base from V and 0 bases from J, with 10 bases in between. This CDR3 has 16 residues. The CDR3 reads CASSQGAGIAKNIQYF. CDR3 in DNA: TGCGCCAGCAGCCAAGGGGCGGGGATAGCCAAAAACATTCAGTACTTC.

The sample holds many counts of this clonotype. The V call is TRBV7-6, the J call TRBJ1-1, with D uncertain. This CDR3 region has 15 residues. Deletions cut 2 bases from V and 0 bases from J, with 10 bases between. From germline, CDR1 is SGHVS and CDR2 FNYEAQ. The DNA for the CDR3 is TGTGCCAGCAGCTTACAGGCGGGGATGAACACTGAAGCTTTCTTT. As protein: CASSLQAGMNTEAFF.

The rearrangement uses TRBV20-1 and TRBJ1-1; possibly TRBD1 for D (5 bases). The germline V gene encodes CDR1 DFQATT and CDR2 SNEGSKA (reference sequence). Trimming left V 0 bases short and J 1 base short, with 15 bases between. CDR3 length: 16 amino acids. This chain's CDR3 is CSARDLLGQPNTEAFF. The CDR3 nucleotides read TGCAGTGCTAGAGATTTACTAGGACAACCGAACACTGAAGCTTTCTTT.

The chain employs TRBV9 and TRBJ2-1; TRBD1 matches 11 bases. Germline V gene data show CDR1 as SGDLS and CDR2 as YYNGEE. V trimming: 4 bases; J trimming: 7 bases; junction bases outside the gene matches: 10. The CDR3 covers 16 residues. The CDR3 region is CASSIRTGGLRNEQFF. CDR3 in DNA: TGTGCCAGCAGCATACGGACAGGGGGCTTAAGGAATGAGCAGTTCTTC. The full variable domain, with the rest looked up from reference TRBV9 and TRBJ2-1, is DSGVTQTPKHLITATGQRVTLRCSPRSGDLSVYWYQQSLDQGLQFLIQYYNGEERAKGNILERFSAQQFPDLHSELNLSSLELGDSALYFCASSIRTGGLRNEQFFGPGTRLTVL.

The CDR3 region has the DNA TGTGCCAGCACGTCAACAGGGACTGGGGCCAACGTCCTGACTTTC. It codes for CASTSTGTGANVLTF. The V gene is TRBV27, the J gene TRBJ2-6; maybe TRBD1 (6 bases). The CDR3 extends over 15 amino acids. CDR1 MNHEY and CDR2 SMNVEV come from the germline V gene (reference sequence). The V end lost 7 bases, the J end lost 2 bases, and 12 bases lay between the germline ends.

This chain connects TRBV6-2 or TRBV6-3 to TRBJ2-1; 7 bases match TRBD1. The DNA end is more similar to TRBJ2-7, so the J call may be wrong. CDR3 length: 14 amino acids. Germline CDR1 is MNHEY and CDR2 is SVGEGT. The CDR3 loop is CASSRDRMAYEQYV. The CDR3 region has the DNA TGTGCCAGCAGTAGGGACAGAATGGCCTACGAGCAGTACGTC.